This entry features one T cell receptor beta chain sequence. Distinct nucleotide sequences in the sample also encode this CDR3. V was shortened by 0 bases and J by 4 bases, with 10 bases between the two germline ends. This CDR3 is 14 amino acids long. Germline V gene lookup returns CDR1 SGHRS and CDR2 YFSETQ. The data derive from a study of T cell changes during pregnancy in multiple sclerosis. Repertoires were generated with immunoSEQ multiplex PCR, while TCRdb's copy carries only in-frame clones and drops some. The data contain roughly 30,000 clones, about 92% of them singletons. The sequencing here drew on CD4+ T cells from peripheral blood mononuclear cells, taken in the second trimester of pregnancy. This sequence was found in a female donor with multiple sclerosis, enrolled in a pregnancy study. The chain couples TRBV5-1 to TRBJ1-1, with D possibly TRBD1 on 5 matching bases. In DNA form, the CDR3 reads TGCGCCAGCAGCTTGGGCGGGGGGGGCACTGAAGCTTTCTTT. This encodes CASSLGGGGTEAFF.